These 19 T cell receptor beta chains came from one sample sequenced in a study of cytomegalovirus exposure and HLA in healthy donors. PCR primers comprised 60 Vbeta and 13 Jbeta primers. The protocol was immunoSEQ multiplex PCR, while the TCRdb copy is restricted to in-frame clones and leaves out a portion. The sample carries roughly 120,000 clones, 75% to 90% recorded once. Source material: PBMCs. These receptor sequences come from a male donor in good health and CMV-seronegative.

The chain carries TRBV4-1 and TRBJ2-3, with D possibly TRBD2 on 6 matching bases. Germline values: CDR1 MGHRA, CDR2 YSYEKL. The CDR3 runs to 16 residues. V was shortened by 1 base and J by 4 bases, with 15 bases between the two germline ends. CDR3 region: CASSQGRVWVPDTQYF. CDR3 DNA: TGCGCCAGCAGCCAAGGGAGGGTGTGGGTCCCAGATACGCAGTATTTT.

The rearrangement links TRBV4-3 to TRBJ1-4; no clear D. Germline V gene data show CDR1 as LGHNA and CDR2 as YSLEER. CDR3 length: 13 amino acids. Trimming pared 4 bases from V and 7 bases from J, leaving 10 bases between. The CDR3 nucleotides are TGCGCCAGCAGCCTCCACGGAGGTGAAAAACTGTTTTTT. It is translated as CASSLHGGEKLFF.

V and J are TRBV19 and TRBJ2-7, with 10 bases fitting TRBD1. J was trimmed by 7 bases and V by 6 bases; bases with no gene match: 18. Germline CDR1 reads LNHDA; CDR2 reads SQIVND (reference sequence). This CDR3 spans 17 amino acids. This CDR3 reads CASSPLAPGTGAGEQYF. The DNA for the CDR3 is TGTGCCAGTAGCCCACTCGCGCCCGGGACAGGGGCCGGGGAGCAGTACTTC.

This chain links TRBV6-5 with TRBJ2-1, with 8 nucleotides matching TRBD1. Germline loops: CDR1 MNHEY, CDR2 SVGAGI. Trimming took 7 bases from V and 6 from J; bases not matched to a gene: 11. CDR3 length: 15 amino acids. The CDR3 DNA sequence: TGTGCCAGCAACGGACAGGGTAGAAAGGGCAATGAGCAGTTCTTC. Protein: CASNGQGRKGNEQFF.

The CDR3 DNA reads TGTGCCAGCAGTGTGGTCGGCCAAGAGACCCAGTACTTC. Protein product: CASSVVGQETQYF. The chain links TRBV25-1 to TRBJ2-5; D is unresolved. This CDR3 is 13 amino acids long. V shed 4 bases and J shed 1 base, with 7 bases lying between them. In germline, CDR1 is MGHDK, CDR2 SYGVNS.

The chain employs TRBV5-4 and TRBJ2-7, with D possibly matching TRBD2 (6 bases). V shed 0 bases and J shed 0 bases, with 10 bases lying between them. This CDR3 is built from 15 residues. Germline lookup yields CDR1 SGHNT and CDR2 YYREEE (reference sequence). The CDR3 DNA follows: TGTGCCAGCAGCTTGGGGGAGGCATACTCCTACGAGCAGTACTTC. This gives the protein CASSLGEAYSYEQYF.

In this sample, this clone turned up a few times. The V and J genes are TRBV2 and TRBJ1-4; 8 bases match TRBD1. CDR1 SNHLY and CDR2 FYNNEI come from the germline V gene. V was clipped by 6 bases and J by 4 bases; unmatched bases: 4. There are 14 residues in the CDR3. The CDR3, as DNA: TGTGCCAGCAGAGACAGGGGAAATAATGAAAAACTGTTTTTT. Its translation: CASRDRGNNEKLFF.

This rearrangement joins TRBV30 to TRBJ1-2, with D unresolved. The CDR3 is made up of 12 amino acids. V lost 4 bases and J 8 bases, leaving 14 bases between the germline ends. The germline V gene encodes CDR1 GTSNPN and CDR2 SVGIG (reference sequence). DNA for the CDR3: TGTGCCTGGACCCGCCGCGGGCGCGGCTACACCTTC. This codes for CAWTRRGRGYTF.

The rearrangement joins TRBV4-2 to TRBJ1-6, with 10 bases fitting TRBD1. This CDR3 comprises 15 residues. CDR1 LGHNA and CDR2 YNFKEQ come from the germline V gene. After removal of 1 base from V and 9 bases from J, the junction contained 3 bases not matched to a gene. The CDR3 protein is CASSQVGTGVSPLHF. The DNA for the CDR3 is TGTGCCAGCAGCCAAGTTGGGACAGGGGTTTCACCCCTCCACTTT.

The chain employs TRBV5-4 and TRBJ2-7, with 9 positions matching TRBD1. Germline assignment: CDR1 SGHNT and CDR2 YYREEE (reference sequence). The CDR3 runs to 12 residues. V shed 4 bases, J shed 7 bases, and the junction held 3 bases outside the gene matches. This chain's CDR3 is CASSQDRGEQYF. CDR3 bases: TGTGCCAGCAGCCAAGACAGGGGGGAGCAGTACTTC.

The CDR3 here is CAWSVQSGNTIYF. The CDR3 coding sequence is TGTGCCTGGAGTGTACAGTCCGGAAACACCATATATTTT. The V call is TRBV30, the J call TRBJ1-3, with D unresolved. Trimming stripped 0 bases from V and 4 bases from J, with 7 bases between. The CDR3 has 13 amino acids. Germline CDR1 GTSNPN, CDR2 SVGIG (reference sequence). The full variable domain, rest sourced from reference TRBV30 and TRBJ1-3, is SQTIHQWPATLVQPVGSPLSLECTVEGTSNPNLYWYRQAAGRGLQLLFYSVGIGQISSEVPQNLSASRPQDRQFILSSKKLLLSDSGFYLCAWSVQSGNTIYFGEGSWLTVV.

J is TRBJ2-7 and V is TRBV6-1; D is unresolved. V dropped 1 base and J dropped 2 bases, with 12 bases sitting between them. Germline V CDR1 and CDR2: MNHNS, SASEGT. This CDR3 has 15 amino acids. The CDR3 DNA reads as TGTGCCAGCAGTGAAGAGGTTTCTGAGGCCTACGAGCAGTACTTC. Protein sequence: CASSEEVSEAYEQYF.

The chain couples TRBV14 to TRBJ2-3; TRBD2 matches 8 bases. This CDR3 has 14 residues. Germline V gives CDR1 SGHDN, CDR2 FVKESK. V was clipped by 6 bases and J by 4 bases; unmatched bases: 6. The CDR3, as DNA: TGTGCCAGCAGTACGGGAGGGTACGCAGATACGCAGTATTTT. Protein product: CASSTGGYADTQYF. Filled out from reference TRBV14 and TRBJ2-3, the complete variable domain reads EAGVTQFPSHSVIEKGQTVTLRCDPISGHDNLYWYRRVMGKEIKFLLHFVKESKQDESGMPNNRFLAERTGGTYSTLKVQPAELEDSGVYFCASSTGGYADTQYFGPGTRLTVL.

V usage is TRBV5-1 and J usage is TRBJ2-6; possible D gene TRBD2, 6 bases. In germline, CDR1 is SGHRS, CDR2 YFSETQ. Trimming took 4 bases from V and 2 from J, leaving 13 bases between them. The CDR3 spans 16 residues. The CDR3 sequence is CASSQLEGTGANVLTF. The DNA for the CDR3 is TGCGCCAGCAGCCAATTGGAGGGTACTGGGGCCAACGTCCTGACTTTC.

The V call is TRBV10-3, the J call TRBJ2-7; 7 bases map to TRBD1. Trimming cost V 7 bases and J 3 bases; bases outside gene matches: 6. Germline loops: CDR1 ENHRY, CDR2 SYGVKD. The length of the CDR3 is 13 residues. The CDR3 protein is CAINPGTVYEQYF. Written as DNA, the CDR3 is TGTGCCATCAATCCCGGGACAGTCTACGAGCAGTACTTC.

This clone came up a few times. The chain has TRBV10-3 and TRBJ2-1, with 10 bases fitting TRBD2. V was clipped by 10 bases and J by 4 bases; unmatched bases: 10. This CDR3 has 15 amino acids. Germline CDR1 ENHRY, CDR2 SYGVKD. The DNA for the CDR3 is TGTGCCACCTCCCCTAGCGGGGGAGGGTACAATGAGCAGTTCTTC. Protein product: CATSPSGGGYNEQFF.

The chain joins TRBV7-2 to TRBJ1-1, with TRBD1 matching over 7 bases. Trimming removed 3 bases from V and 1 base from J; junction bases left unmatched: 5. CDR1 and CDR2 (germline): SGHTA, FQGNSA. This CDR3 is built from 15 residues. The CDR3 DNA reads as TGTGCCAGCAGCTTTAACAGGGGACCGAACACTGAAGCTTTCTTT. As protein: CASSFNRGPNTEAFF.

This chain links TRBV10-3 with TRBJ2-7; TRBD2 is a possible D gene (5 bases). V was pared by 4 bases and J by 5 bases, with 9 bases between. The CDR3 sequence is 12 residues long. From germline, CDR1 is ENHRY and CDR2 SYGVKD. The CDR3 coding sequence is TGTGCCATCAGTGTTGCCGGGGACGAGCAGTACTTC. Encoded protein: CAISVAGDEQYF.

The chain links TRBV29-1 to TRBJ1-1; D is undetermined. The CDR3 is 15 residues long. Looked up from germline, CDR1 is SQVTM and CDR2 is ANQGSEA. Trimming pared 7 bases from V and 0 bases from J, leaving 18 bases between. CDR3 DNA sequence: TGCAGCGCAATACCGGGTCAGTTCATGAACACTGAAGCTTTCTTT. Amino acids: CSAIPGQFMNTEAFF.